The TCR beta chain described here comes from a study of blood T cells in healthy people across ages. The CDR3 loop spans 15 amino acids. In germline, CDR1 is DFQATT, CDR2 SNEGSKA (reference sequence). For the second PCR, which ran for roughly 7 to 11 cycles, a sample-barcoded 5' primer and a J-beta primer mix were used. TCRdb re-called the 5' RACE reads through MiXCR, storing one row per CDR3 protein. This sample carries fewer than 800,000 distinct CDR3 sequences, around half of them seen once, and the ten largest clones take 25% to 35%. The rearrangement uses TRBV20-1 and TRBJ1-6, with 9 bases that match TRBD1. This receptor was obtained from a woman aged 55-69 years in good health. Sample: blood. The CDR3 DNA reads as TGCAGCGTGAGGGACAGGGCCTCCTATAATTCACCCCTCCACTTT. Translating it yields CSVRDRASYNSPLHF.